This TCR beta chain was observed in a study of tumor-infiltrating lymphocytes in localized non-small cell lung cancer. Generated by immunoSEQ multiplex PCR, the TCRdb table keeps only in-frame clones and is missing some. Among 11,000 to 15,000 clones listed, nearly 70% were seen once. The CDR3 sequence is 12 residues long. In germline, CDR1 is GTSNPN, CDR2 SVGIG (reference sequence). V dropped 2 bases and J dropped 0 bases, with 5 bases sitting between them. This chain joins TRBV30 and TRBJ2-7; unclear D gene. The sample consisted of uninvolved lung tissue not adjacent to the tumor. The clonotype comes from a human donor with non-small cell lung cancer. The CDR3 sequence: CAWSSISYEQYF. CDR3 bases: TGTGCCTGGAGTTCCATCTCCTACGAGCAGTACTTC.